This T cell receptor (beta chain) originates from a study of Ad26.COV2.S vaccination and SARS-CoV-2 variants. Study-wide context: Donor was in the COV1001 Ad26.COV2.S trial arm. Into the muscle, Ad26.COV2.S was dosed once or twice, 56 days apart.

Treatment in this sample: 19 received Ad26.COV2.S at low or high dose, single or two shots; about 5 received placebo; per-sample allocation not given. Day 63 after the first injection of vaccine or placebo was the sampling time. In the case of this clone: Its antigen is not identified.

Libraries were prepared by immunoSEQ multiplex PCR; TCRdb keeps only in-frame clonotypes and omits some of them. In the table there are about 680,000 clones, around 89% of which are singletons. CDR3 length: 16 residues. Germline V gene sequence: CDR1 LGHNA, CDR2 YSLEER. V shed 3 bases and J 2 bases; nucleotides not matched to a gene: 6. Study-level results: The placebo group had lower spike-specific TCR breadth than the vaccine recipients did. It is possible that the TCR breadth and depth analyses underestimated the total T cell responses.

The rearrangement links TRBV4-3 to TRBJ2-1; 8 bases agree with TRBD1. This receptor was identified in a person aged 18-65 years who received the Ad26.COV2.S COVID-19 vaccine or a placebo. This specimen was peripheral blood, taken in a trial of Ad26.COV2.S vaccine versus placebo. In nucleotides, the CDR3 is TGCGCCAGCAGCCAGTCCGGACAGGGCCCCTACAATGAGCAGTTCTTC. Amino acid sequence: CASSQSGQGPYNEQFF.